The 2 T cell receptor beta chains given below trace back to one sample, sequenced in a study of blood T cells in healthy people across ages. Through a sample-barcoded 5' primer and a J-beta primer mix, a second PCR was run for about 6 to 11 cycles. TCRdb recomputed calls from the 5' RACE reads with MiXCR, one row per CDR3 protein. The sample shows 920,000 or so distinct CDR3 sequences, around 43% of them seen only once. Source material: blood. Every receptor here comes from a woman aged 60-70 years in good health.

The table lists this clonotype with a few counts. J is TRBJ2-1 and V is TRBV7-9; a possible D gene is TRBD1 (5 bases). The CDR3 consists of 17 residues. Per germline, CDR1 SEHNR and CDR2 FQNEAQ (reference sequence). V dropped 3 bases and J dropped 7 bases, with 22 bases sitting between them. CDR3 sequence reads: CASSLKPRSGARNEQFF. The CDR3 DNA reads as TGTGCCAGCAGCTTGAAGCCCCGGAGTGGGGCTAGGAATGAGCAGTTCTTC.

The V and J genes are TRBV5-6 and TRBJ2-5; maybe TRBD1 (6 bases). Trimming removed 2 bases from V and 1 base from J, with 12 bases in between. The CDR3 covers 15 residues. CDR1 and CDR2 from the germline V gene are SGHDT and YYEEEE. Here the CDR3 DNA reads TGTGCCAGCAGCTTAGCAGGGGACATCCAAGAGACCCAGTACTTC. It yields the protein CASSLAGDIQETQYF.